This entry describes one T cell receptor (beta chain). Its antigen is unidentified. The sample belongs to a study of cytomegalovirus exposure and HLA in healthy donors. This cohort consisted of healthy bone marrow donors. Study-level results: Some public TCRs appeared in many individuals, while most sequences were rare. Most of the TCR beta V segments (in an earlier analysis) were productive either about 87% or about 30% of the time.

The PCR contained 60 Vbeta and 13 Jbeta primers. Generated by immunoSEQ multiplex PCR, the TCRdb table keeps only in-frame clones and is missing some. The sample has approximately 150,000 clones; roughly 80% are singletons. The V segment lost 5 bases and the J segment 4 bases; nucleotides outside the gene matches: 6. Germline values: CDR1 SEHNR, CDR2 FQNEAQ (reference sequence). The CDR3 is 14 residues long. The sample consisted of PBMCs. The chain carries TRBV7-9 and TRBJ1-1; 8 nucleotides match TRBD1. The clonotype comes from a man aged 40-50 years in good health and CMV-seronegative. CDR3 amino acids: CASSPPGGRTEAFF. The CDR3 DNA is TGTGCCAGCAGCCCCCCAGGGGGCCGCACTGAAGCTTTCTTT.